The clone carrying this T cell receptor beta chain was recorded many times. The antigen is unknown. Per the authors' pipeline: To classify distant metastasis in papillary thyroid cancer, a model was built from CDR3 differences across clinicopathological groups. TCRdb re-analyzed the PCR reads through MiXCR. TCRdb's processing, not the study's, gives the V and J calls here. The repertoire holds over 15,000 clones, with around 35% as singletons. These data originate in a study of metastatic and nonmetastatic thyroid tumors. Study overall: Across blood and tumor or nodule tissue, repertoires from malignant and benign thyroid patients were compared with one another. Study outcomes and limitations: TCR beta diversity was reportedly significantly higher in malignant thyroid tumors than benign nodules, in blood and tumor.

Germline CDR1 reads LGHDT; CDR2 reads YNNKEL (reference sequence). This CDR3 has 15 amino acids. V was cut by 0 bases and J by 4 bases, with 12 bases left in between. Each patient came to thyroid surgery without any prior treatment (of any kind). Material: tumor tissue. The source is a female donor with papillary thyroid cancer or a benign thyroid nodule (not recorded which). Some clones in this sample may be carry-over from other donors' samples. The V gene is TRBV3-1, the J gene TRBJ2-5; the D call may be TRBD1 or TRBD2 (5 bases each). The CDR3 DNA reads as TGTGCCAGCAGCCAAGAGGCAGGGCTAGCAGAGACCCAGTACTTC. Its protein is CASSQEAGLAETQYF.